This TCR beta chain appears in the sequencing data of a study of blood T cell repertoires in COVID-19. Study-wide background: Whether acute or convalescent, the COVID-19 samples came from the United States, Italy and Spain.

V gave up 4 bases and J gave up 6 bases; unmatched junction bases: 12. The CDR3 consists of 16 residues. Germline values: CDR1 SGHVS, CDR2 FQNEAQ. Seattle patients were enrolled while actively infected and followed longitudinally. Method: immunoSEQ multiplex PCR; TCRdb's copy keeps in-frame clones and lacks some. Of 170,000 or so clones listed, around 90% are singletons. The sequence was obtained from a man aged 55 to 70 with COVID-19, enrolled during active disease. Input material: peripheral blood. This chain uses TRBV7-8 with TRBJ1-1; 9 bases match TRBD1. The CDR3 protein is CASSSTGGAIAAEAFF. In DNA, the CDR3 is TGTGCCAGCAGCTCAACAGGGGGCGCGATTGCTGCTGAAGCTTTCTTT.